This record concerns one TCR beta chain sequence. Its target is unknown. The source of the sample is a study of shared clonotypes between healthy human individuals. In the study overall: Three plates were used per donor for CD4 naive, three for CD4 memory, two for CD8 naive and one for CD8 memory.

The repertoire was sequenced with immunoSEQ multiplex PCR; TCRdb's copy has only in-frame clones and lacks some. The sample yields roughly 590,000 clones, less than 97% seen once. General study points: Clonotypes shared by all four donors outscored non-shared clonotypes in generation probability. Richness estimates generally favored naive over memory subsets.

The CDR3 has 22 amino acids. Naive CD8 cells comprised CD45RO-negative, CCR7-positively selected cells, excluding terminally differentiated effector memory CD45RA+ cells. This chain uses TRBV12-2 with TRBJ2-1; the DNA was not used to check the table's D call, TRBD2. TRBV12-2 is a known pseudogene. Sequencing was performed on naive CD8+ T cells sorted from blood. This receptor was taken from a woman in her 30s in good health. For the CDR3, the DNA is TGTGCAAGTCGCTTAGAGGCCGTTAGCGGCAAGACTACTACTGGGATCTACAATGAGCAGTTCTTC. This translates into CASRLEAVSGKTTTGIYNEQFF.